This passage covers 24 T cell receptor beta chains from one sample sequenced in a study of blood T cell repertoires in COVID-19. Sequenced by immunoSEQ multiplex PCR; TCRdb stores in-frame clones only, minus some. The table has tens of thousands of clones, around nine tenths seen once. The sequenced sample was peripheral blood. All receptors derive from a man between 70 and 80 years old with acute or convalescent COVID-19.

V usage is TRBV4-1 and J usage is TRBJ2-3; 12 nucleotides align to TRBD2. Looked up from germline, CDR1 is MGHRA and CDR2 is YSYEKL. This CDR3 has 16 residues. Trimming cost V 5 bases and J 4 bases; bases outside gene matches: 7. CDR3 amino acids: CASSKRTSGNPDTQYF. The CDR3 bases are TGCGCCAGCAGCAAGAGGACTAGCGGGAATCCAGATACGCAGTATTTT.

The chain carries TRBV11-2 and TRBJ2-7; TRBD2 agrees at 7 bases. Trimming removed 5 bases from V and 2 bases from J; junction bases left unmatched: 6. Germline lookup yields CDR1 SGHAT and CDR2 FQNNGV. The CDR3 is 14 amino acids. CDR3 region: CASSPIAGPYEQYF. CDR3 coding DNA: TGTGCCAGCAGCCCCATAGCGGGCCCCTACGAGCAGTACTTC.

This clone was counted only a few times. CDR3 DNA: TGTGCCAGCAAACTACAGGGATTTGCTCAGCCCCAGCATTTT. Its translation is CASKLQGFAQPQHF. V is TRBV28 and J is TRBJ1-5; D perhaps matches TRBD1 (6 bases). This CDR3 is 14 amino acids long. Germline CDR1 reads MDHEN; CDR2 reads SYDVKM. V lost 7 bases and J 6 bases, leaving 16 bases between the germline ends. Complete variable domain (other parts from reference TRBV28 and TRBJ1-5): DVKVTQSSRYLVKRTGEKVFLECVQDMDHENMFWYRQDPGLGLRLIYFSYDVKMKEKGDIPEGYSVSREKKERFSLILESASTNQTSMYLCASKLQGFAQPQHFGDGTRLSIL.

The V and J genes are TRBV11-2 and TRBJ2-3; no reliable D call. CDR1 is SGHAT and CDR2 is FQNNGV in the germline V gene. This CDR3 is 14 amino acids long. V was pared by 7 bases and J by 0 bases, with 11 bases between. CDR3 amino acids: CASTILTSTDTQYF. The CDR3 DNA is TGTGCCAGCACCATATTAACTAGCACAGATACGCAGTATTTT.

This clone was seen only once. V and J are TRBV7-2 and TRBJ2-3, with a weak D call TRBD1 (6 bases). This CDR3 contains 12 residues. The germline gives CDR1 SGHTA, CDR2 FQGNSA. V shed 3 bases and J shed 6 bases, with 7 bases lying between them. This chain's CDR3 is CASSFTGDTQYF. The CDR3 region has the DNA TGTGCCAGCAGCTTCACAGGGGATACGCAGTATTTT.

This chain joins TRBV4-2 and TRBJ2-5; no clear D gene. Trimming shortened V by 0 bases and J by 4 bases, and 15 bases separated the two germline ends. Germline CDR1 LGHNA, CDR2 YNFKEQ. CDR3 length: 16 residues. The CDR3 coding sequence is TGTGCCAGCAGCCAAGATGACTTCACTCTAGGAGAGACCCAGTACTTC. Translating it yields CASSQDDFTLGETQYF.

Concerning this clone: Other DNA sequences of this sample code for an identical CDR3. The chain uses TRBV27 and TRBJ1-2; D is possibly TRBD1 (6 bases). Trimming took off 2 bases at V and 4 bases at J, with 11 bases between the two ends. Germline V gene data show CDR1 as MNHEY and CDR2 as SMNVEV (reference sequence). The CDR3 length is 14 residues. The DNA for the CDR3 is TGTGCCAGCAGTTTAGGAGGACAGCCCTATGGCTACACCTTC. It specifies CASSLGGQPYGYTF.

This rearrangement joins TRBV7-6 to TRBJ2-6; 7 bases line up with TRBD1. The trim removed 2 bases at V and 4 bases at J, leaving 5 bases unmatched. The germline CDR1 and CDR2 sequences are SGHVS and FNYEAQ. This CDR3 contains 16 residues. The CDR3 is CASSLTGVGGANVLTF. Here the CDR3 DNA reads TGTGCCAGCAGCTTAACAGGGGTGGGAGGGGCCAACGTCCTGACTTTC.

This clone was recorded only once. CDR3 sequence (DNA): TGCGCCAGCAGCCGAGCACCGGGACAGGGGGACTATGGCTACACCTTC. It translates to CASSRAPGQGDYGYTF. The rearrangement uses TRBV4-3 and TRBJ1-2; 11 bases align to TRBD1. Germline-derived CDR1 and CDR2 are LGHNA and YSLEER. Trimming removed 4 bases from V and 3 bases from J; junction bases left unmatched: 7. The CDR3 length is 16 residues.

V gene TRBV25-1 combines with J gene TRBJ2-5; 9 nucleotides align to TRBD1. Germline V lookup: CDR1 MGHDK, CDR2 SYGVNS. V lost 0 bases to trimming and J lost 4 bases; unmatched junction nucleotides: 3. CDR3 length equals 15 residues. CDR3 DNA sequence: TGTGCCAGCAGTGAATATGGGACAGGGTTAGAGACCCAGTACTTC. Translated, it gives CASSEYGTGLETQYF. The full variable domain, in which reference TRBV25-1 and TRBJ2-5 provide the parts outside the CDR3, is EADIYQTPRYLVIGTGKKITLECSQTMGHDKMYWYQQDPGMELHLIHYSYGVNSTEKGDLSSESTVSRIRTEHFPLTLESARPSHTSQYLCASSEYGTGLETQYFGPGTRLLVL.

This chain connects TRBV3-1 (or the pseudogene TRBV3-2) to TRBJ2-1, with 10 bases lining up with TRBD2. Unmatched junction bases numbered 9, after V lost 1 base and J lost 3 bases. There are 18 residues in the CDR3. Per germline, CDR1 LGHDT and CDR2 YNNKEL (reference sequence). CDR3 sequence (DNA): TGTGCCAGCAGCCAAGGCGGACTAGCGGACTCCCTCTACAATGAGCAGTTCTTC. Protein: CASSQGGLADSLYNEQFF.

The chain uses TRBV18 and TRBJ1-2, with D tentatively TRBD1 (5 bases). The germline gives CDR1 KGHSH, CDR2 LQKENI. Trimming cost V 5 bases and J 4 bases, with 11 bases left between them. The CDR3 has 13 amino acids. CDR3 in DNA: TGTGCCAGCTCAGAAGACAGATCCTATGGCTACACCTTC. Its protein product is CASSEDRSYGYTF.

V and J are TRBV7-2 and TRBJ1-5, with D maybe TRBD1 (6 bases). Germline CDR1 reads SGHTA; CDR2 reads FQGNSA. V shed 3 bases and J shed 4 bases, with 10 bases lying between them. The CDR3 spans 14 residues. The chain's CDR3 is CASSFSGTNQPQHF. CDR3 nucleotide sequence: TGTGCCAGCAGCTTCTCCGGGACAAATCAGCCCCAGCATTTT.

V is TRBV3-1 (or the pseudogene TRBV3-2) and J is TRBJ1-5; 9 bases match TRBD1. Germline V gives CDR1 LGHDT, CDR2 YNNKEL (reference sequence). The CDR3 is 16 residues long. V was pared by 4 bases and J by 0 bases, with 4 bases of the junction left unmatched. The chain's CDR3 is CASSPGTGNSNQPQHF. The CDR3 region has the DNA TGTGCCAGCAGCCCGGGGACAGGGAATAGCAATCAGCCCCAGCATTTT.

The table lists this clone with a few counts. The chain uses TRBV4-3 and TRBJ1-3; D call uncertain. Per the germline V gene, CDR1 is LGHNA and CDR2 is YSLEER. This CDR3 comprises 17 residues. Trimming cost V 2 bases and J 0 bases, with 14 bases left between them. CDR3 DNA: TGCGCCAGCAGCCAATATTCCCGGGTATTCTCTGGAAACACCATATATTTT. Translated, it gives CASSQYSRVFSGNTIYF.

The chain carries TRBV7-3 and TRBJ2-1, with TRBD2 as a possible D gene (5 bases). The germline V gene has CDR1 SGHTA and CDR2 FQGTGA. The V end lost 5 bases, the J end lost 10 bases, and 15 bases lay between the germline ends. The CDR3 is 13 residues long. The CDR3 DNA follows: TGTGCCAGCAGCATGACACGGTCGGGGGAGCAGTTCTTC. This translates into CASSMTRSGEQFF.

This clone was picked up a small number of times. The chain recombines TRBV6-5 with TRBJ1-1; 7 nucleotides agree with TRBD1. CDR3 length equals 14 residues. Germline CDR1 and CDR2: MNHEY and SVGAGI. The V and J ends lost 10 bases and 7 bases, in that order; junction bases with no gene match: 15. DNA for the CDR3: TGTGCCATCAGGGGGGGATACCAGAGGGATGAAGCTTTCTTT. Amino acids: CAIRGGYQRDEAFF.

CDR3 region: CASSLQRGEKLFF. The CDR3 nucleotides are TGTGCCAGCAGCCTCCAAAGGGGTGAAAAACTGTTTTTT. The V call is TRBV3-1 (or the pseudogene TRBV3-2), the J call TRBJ1-4; D is possibly TRBD1 (5 bases). Germline lookup yields CDR1 LGHDT and CDR2 YNNKEL (reference sequence). V lost 4 bases and J lost 7, with 10 bases in between. The CDR3 is made up of 13 amino acids.

This clone has only one observation. The chain joins TRBV7-3 to TRBJ2-5; 8 bases agree with TRBD1. CDR3 size: 14 residues. V shed 5 bases, J shed 7 bases, and the junction held 9 bases outside the gene matches. Germline CDR1 is SGHTA and CDR2 is FQGTGA. The CDR3 reads CASSPAGTGGTQYF. Here the CDR3 DNA reads TGTGCCAGCAGCCCGGCCGGGACAGGTGGGACCCAGTACTTC.

V gene TRBV19 combines with J gene TRBJ2-3; D gene ambiguous. CDR1 is LNHDA and CDR2 is SQIVND in the germline V gene (reference sequence). This CDR3 is 14 amino acids long. The V and J ends lost 3 bases and 0 bases respectively, with 7 bases between them. CDR3 nucleotide sequence: TGTGCCAGTAGTATTCGTCTAAGCACAGATACGCAGTATTTT. Its protein product is CASSIRLSTDTQYF.

This clone has more than one count but fewer than ten. The V call is TRBV20-1, the J call TRBJ1-1, with D possibly being TRBD1 (5 bases). Germline V gives CDR1 DFQATT, CDR2 SNEGSKA (reference sequence). The CDR3 length is 11 residues. Trimming pared 0 bases from V and 7 bases from J, leaving 6 bases between. Here the CDR3 reads CSARDQGEAFF. DNA of the CDR3: TGCAGTGCTAGAGATCAGGGTGAAGCTTTCTTT.

The CDR3 DNA is TGTGCCAGCAGCTCCTACGGGACAGATAATTCACCCCTCCACTTT. Translation: CASSSYGTDNSPLHF. The V gene is TRBV6-5, the J gene TRBJ1-6, with TRBD1 matching over 7 bases. The V segment lost 6 bases and the J segment 5 bases; nucleotides outside the gene matches: 7. CDR3 size: 15 residues. Germline V gene sequence: CDR1 MNHEY, CDR2 SVGAGI.

The chain couples TRBV7-2 to TRBJ2-7; D might be TRBD2 (6 bases). CDR1 and CDR2 (germline): SGHTA, FQGNSA. CDR3 length: 13 amino acids. V was shortened by 10 bases and J by 2 bases, with 15 bases between the two germline ends. CDR3 nucleotide sequence: TGTACCACAGGGCGGGGTCAGACCTACGAGCAGTACTTC. Amino acids: CTTGRGQTYEQYF. The variable domain in full, completed from reference TRBV7-2 and TRBJ2-7, reads GAGVSQSPSNKVTEKGKDVELRCDPISGHTALYWYRQSLGQGLEFLIYFQGNSAPDKSGLPSDRFSAERTGGSVSTLTIQRTQQEDSAVYLCTTGRGQTYEQYFGPGTRLTVT.

The chain carries TRBV29-1 and TRBJ1-2; no firm D call. The length of the CDR3 is 12 residues. The germline V gene encodes CDR1 SQVTM and CDR2 ANQGSEA. V lost 3 bases, J lost 8 bases, and 13 bases lay in between. This CDR3 reads CSVDVGGWGYTF. CDR3 nucleotides: TGCAGCGTTGACGTGGGAGGTTGGGGCTACACCTTC. Full variable domain (remainder filled in from reference TRBV29-1 and TRBJ1-2): SAVISQKPSRDICQRGTSLTIQCQVDSQVTMMFWYRQQPGQSLTLIATANQGSEATYESGFVIDKFPISRPNLTFSTLTVSNMSPEDSSIYLCSVDVGGWGYTFGSGTRLTVV.